The clone carrying this T cell receptor beta chain was recorded at least ten times. The antigen is not known. A library of TCRbeta sequences, prepared with unique molecular identifiers, was generated. One entry per CDR3 protein, called by TCRdb with MiXCR from the PCR reads. Of approximately 520,000 distinct CDR3 sequences in the sample, roughly an eighth were seen once. The V and J ends lost 9 bases and 5 bases, in that order; junction bases with no gene match: 6. There are 12 residues in the CDR3. Germline V gives CDR1 MNHEY, CDR2 SVGEGT. This entry is derived from a study of T-cell reconstitution after alpha-beta-depleted transplantation in children. Findings of the study overall: At the one-year point after transplant, T-cell counts and TCRbeta diversity were found to come mostly from T cells that had been newly produced. Elevated TCRbeta diversity at day 60 was traced, in some patients, to surviving recipient T cells and thymic progenitors. It was reported that alpha-beta T cells came from several hundred expanded graft clones (about two months after transplant).

This sample comprised PBMCs, mostly from graft donor cells, obtained 180 days after TCRalphabeta/CD19-depleted stem cell transplant. This receptor was obtained from a female patient aged 2-9 years who had a stem cell transplant for aplastic anemia, so the T cells may come from the graft donor. This sequence joins TRBV6-2 or TRBV6-3 and TRBJ2-7; 8 bases match TRBD1. CDR3 region: CASGQGFHEQYF. The CDR3 region has the DNA TGTGCCAGTGGACAGGGATTCCACGAGCAGTACTTC.